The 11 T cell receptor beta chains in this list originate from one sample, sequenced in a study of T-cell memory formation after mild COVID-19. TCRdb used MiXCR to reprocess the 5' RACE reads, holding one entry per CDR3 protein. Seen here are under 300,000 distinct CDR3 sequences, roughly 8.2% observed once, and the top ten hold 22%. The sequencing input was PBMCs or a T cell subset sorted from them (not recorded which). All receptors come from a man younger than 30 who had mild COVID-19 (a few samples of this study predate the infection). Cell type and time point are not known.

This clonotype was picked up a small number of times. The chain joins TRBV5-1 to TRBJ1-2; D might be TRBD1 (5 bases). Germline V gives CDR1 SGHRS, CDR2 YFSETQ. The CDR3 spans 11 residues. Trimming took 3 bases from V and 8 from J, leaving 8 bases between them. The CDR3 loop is CASSSRDGYTF. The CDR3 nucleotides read TGCGCCAGCAGCTCTAGGGACGGCTACACCTTC.

The chain's CDR3 is CATRPGTGRATNEKLFF. In DNA, the CDR3 is TGTGCCACCCGACCGGGGACAGGGAGGGCTACTAATGAAAAACTGTTTTTT. This rearrangement joins TRBV10-3 to TRBJ1-4; 9 bases align to TRBD1. The CDR3 contains 17 residues. V gave up 10 bases and J gave up 2 bases; unmatched junction bases: 14. Germline-derived CDR1 and CDR2 are ENHRY and SYGVKD.

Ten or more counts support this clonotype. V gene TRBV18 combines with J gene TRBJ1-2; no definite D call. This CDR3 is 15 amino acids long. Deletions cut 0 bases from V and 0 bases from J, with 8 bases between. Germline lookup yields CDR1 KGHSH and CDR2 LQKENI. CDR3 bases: TGTGCCAGCTCACCACCGGGTACCGCTAACTATGGCTACACCTTC. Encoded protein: CASSPPGTANYGYTF. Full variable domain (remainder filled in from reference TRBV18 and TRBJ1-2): NAGVMQNPRHLVRRRGQEARLRCSPMKGHSHVYWYRQLPEEGLKFMVYLQKENIIDESGMPKERFSAEFPKEGPSILRIQQVVRGDSAAYFCASSPPGTANYGYTFGSGTRLTVV.

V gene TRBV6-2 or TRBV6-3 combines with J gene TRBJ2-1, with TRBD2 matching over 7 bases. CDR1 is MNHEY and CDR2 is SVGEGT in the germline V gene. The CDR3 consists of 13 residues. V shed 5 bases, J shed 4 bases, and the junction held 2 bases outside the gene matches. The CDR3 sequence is CASSQAGYNEQFF. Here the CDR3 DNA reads TGTGCCAGCAGTCAAGCGGGGTACAATGAGCAGTTCTTC.

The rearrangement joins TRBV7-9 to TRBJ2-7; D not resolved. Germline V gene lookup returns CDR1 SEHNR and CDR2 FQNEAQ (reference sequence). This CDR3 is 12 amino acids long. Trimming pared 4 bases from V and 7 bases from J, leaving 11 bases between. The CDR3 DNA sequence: TGTGCCAGCAGCTCCTTCGGAAGAGAGCAGTACGTC. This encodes CASSSFGREQYV.

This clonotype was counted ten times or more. CDR3: CASSHSGGAYNEQFF. CDR3 nucleotides: TGTGCCAGCAGCCATAGCGGGGGGGCTTACAATGAGCAGTTCTTC. The rearrangement uses TRBV4-2 and TRBJ2-1, with 11 bases lining up with TRBD2. The length of the CDR3 is 15 residues. CDR1 and CDR2 (germline): LGHNA, YNFKEQ. The V segment lost 3 bases and the J segment 4 bases; nucleotides outside the gene matches: 2.

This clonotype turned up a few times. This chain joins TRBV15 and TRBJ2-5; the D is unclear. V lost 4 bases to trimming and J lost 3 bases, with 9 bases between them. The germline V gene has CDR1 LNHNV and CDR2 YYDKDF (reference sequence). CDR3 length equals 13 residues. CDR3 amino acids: CATSNWAEETQYF. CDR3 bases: TGTGCCACCAGCAACTGGGCGGAAGAGACCCAGTACTTC.

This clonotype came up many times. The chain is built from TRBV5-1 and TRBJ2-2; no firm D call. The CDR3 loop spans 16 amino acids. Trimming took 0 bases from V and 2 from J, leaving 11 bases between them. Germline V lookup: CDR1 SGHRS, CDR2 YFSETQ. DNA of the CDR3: TGCGCCAGCAGCTTGGTGGTAGGAACCAACACCGGGGAGCTGTTTTTT. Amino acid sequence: CASSLVVGTNTGELFF. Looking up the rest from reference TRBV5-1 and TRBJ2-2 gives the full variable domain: KAGVTQTPRYLIKTRGQQVTLSCSPISGHRSVSWYQQTPGQGLQFLFEYFSETQRNKGNFPGRFSGRQFSNSRSEMNVSTLELGDSALYLCASSLVVGTNTGELFFGEGSRLTVL.

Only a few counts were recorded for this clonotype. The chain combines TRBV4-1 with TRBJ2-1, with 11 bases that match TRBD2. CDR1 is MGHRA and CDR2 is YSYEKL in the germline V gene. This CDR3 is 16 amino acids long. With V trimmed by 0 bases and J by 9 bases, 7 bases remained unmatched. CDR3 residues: CASSQEGSGGAIEQFF. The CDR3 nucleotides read TGCGCCAGCAGCCAAGAAGGTAGCGGGGGGGCCATTGAGCAGTTCTTC.

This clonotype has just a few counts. This CDR3 reads CSVGEGTTNTEAFF. As DNA, the CDR3 is TGCAGCGTTGGTGAGGGCACAACGAACACTGAAGCTTTCTTT. V is TRBV29-1 and J is TRBJ1-1; D gene uncertain. Germline V lookup: CDR1 SQVTM, CDR2 ANQGSEA. Trimming took 4 bases from V and 1 from J, leaving 13 bases between them. The CDR3 is made up of 14 amino acids.

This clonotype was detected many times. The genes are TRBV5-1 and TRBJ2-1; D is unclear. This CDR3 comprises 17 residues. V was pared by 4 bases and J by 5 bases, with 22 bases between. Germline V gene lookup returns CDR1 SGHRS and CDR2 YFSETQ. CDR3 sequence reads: CASSLGFPPGYNNEQFF. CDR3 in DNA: TGCGCCAGCAGCCTAGGATTTCCGCCGGGTTACAACAATGAGCAGTTCTTC. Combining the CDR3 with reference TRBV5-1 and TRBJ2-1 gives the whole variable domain KAGVTQTPRYLIKTRGQQVTLSCSPISGHRSVSWYQQTPGQGLQFLFEYFSETQRNKGNFPGRFSGRQFSNSRSEMNVSTLELGDSALYLCASSLGFPPGYNNEQFFGPGTRLTVL.